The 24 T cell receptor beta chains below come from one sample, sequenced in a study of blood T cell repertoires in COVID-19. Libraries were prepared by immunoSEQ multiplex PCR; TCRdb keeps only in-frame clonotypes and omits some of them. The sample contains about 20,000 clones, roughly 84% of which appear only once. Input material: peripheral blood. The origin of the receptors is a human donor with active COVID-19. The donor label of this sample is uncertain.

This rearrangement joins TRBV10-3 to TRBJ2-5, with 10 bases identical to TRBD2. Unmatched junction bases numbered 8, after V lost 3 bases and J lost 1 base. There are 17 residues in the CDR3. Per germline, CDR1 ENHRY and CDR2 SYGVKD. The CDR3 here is CAISDGTSAIVQETQYF. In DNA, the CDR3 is TGTGCCATCAGTGATGGGACTAGCGCGATAGTCCAAGAGACCCAGTACTTC.

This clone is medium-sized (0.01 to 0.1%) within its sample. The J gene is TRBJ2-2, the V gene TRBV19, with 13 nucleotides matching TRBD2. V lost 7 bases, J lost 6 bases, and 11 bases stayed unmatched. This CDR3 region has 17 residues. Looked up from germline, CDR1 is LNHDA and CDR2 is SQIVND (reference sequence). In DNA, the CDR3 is TGTGCCAGTACCAAGACTAGCGGGAGGTTAGGGGCCGGGGAGCTGTTTTTT. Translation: CASTKTSGRLGAGELFF.

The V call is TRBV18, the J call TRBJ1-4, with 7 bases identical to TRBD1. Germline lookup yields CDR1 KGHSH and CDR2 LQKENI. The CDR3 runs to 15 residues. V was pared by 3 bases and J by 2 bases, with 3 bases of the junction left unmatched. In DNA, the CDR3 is TGTGCCAGCTCACCCGACAGGGTCACTAATGAAAAACTGTTTTTT. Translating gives CASSPDRVTNEKLFF.

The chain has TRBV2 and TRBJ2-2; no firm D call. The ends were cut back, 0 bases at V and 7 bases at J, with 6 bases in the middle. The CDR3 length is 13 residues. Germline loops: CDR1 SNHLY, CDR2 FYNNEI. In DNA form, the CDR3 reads TGTGCCAGCAGTGAAGCGCAGCGCGGGGAGCTGTTTTTT. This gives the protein CASSEAQRGELFF.

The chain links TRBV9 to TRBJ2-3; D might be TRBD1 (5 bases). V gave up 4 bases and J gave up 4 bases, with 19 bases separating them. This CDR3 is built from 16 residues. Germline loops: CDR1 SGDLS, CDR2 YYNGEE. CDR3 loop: CASSLGHGPIPDTQYF. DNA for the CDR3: TGTGCCAGCAGCCTAGGACACGGTCCCATCCCAGATACGCAGTATTTT.

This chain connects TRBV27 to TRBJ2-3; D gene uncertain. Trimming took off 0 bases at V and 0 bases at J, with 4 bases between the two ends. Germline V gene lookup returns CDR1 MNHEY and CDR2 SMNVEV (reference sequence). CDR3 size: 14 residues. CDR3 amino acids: CASSLSASTDTQYF. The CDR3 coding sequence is TGTGCCAGCAGTTTATCGGCTAGCACAGATACGCAGTATTTT.

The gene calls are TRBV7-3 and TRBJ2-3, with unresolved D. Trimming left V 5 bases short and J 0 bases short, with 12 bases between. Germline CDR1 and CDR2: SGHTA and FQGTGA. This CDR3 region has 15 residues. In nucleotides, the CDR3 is TGTGCCAGCAGCACTGACTTCTCTAGCACAGATACGCAGTATTTT. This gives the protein CASSTDFSSTDTQYF.

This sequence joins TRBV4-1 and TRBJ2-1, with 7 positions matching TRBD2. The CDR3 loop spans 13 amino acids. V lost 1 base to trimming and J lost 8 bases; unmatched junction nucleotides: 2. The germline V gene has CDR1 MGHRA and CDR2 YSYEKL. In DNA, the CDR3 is TGCGCCAGCAGCCAAGTGGGAGGGGATGAGCAGTTCTTC. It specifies CASSQVGGDEQFF.

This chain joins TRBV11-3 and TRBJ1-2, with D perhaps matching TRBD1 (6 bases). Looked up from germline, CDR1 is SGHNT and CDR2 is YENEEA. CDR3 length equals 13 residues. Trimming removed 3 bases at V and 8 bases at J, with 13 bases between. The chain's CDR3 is CASSFAGARGYTF. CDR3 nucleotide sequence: TGTGCCAGCAGCTTCGCGGGGGCGCGCGGCTACACCTTC.

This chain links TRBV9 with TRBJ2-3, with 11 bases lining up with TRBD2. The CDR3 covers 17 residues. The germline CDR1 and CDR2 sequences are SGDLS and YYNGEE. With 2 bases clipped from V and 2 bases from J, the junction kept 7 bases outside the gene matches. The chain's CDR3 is CASSVNIAGGPTDTQYF. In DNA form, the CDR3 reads TGTGCCAGCAGCGTGAATATAGCGGGGGGGCCCACAGATACGCAGTATTTT.

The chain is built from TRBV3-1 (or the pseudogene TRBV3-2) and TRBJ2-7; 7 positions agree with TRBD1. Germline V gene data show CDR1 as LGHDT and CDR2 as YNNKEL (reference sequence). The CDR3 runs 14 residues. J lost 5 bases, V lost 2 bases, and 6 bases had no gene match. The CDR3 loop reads CASSQKDRQNEQYF. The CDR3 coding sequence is TGTGCCAGCAGCCAAAAGGACAGGCAGAACGAGCAGTACTTC.

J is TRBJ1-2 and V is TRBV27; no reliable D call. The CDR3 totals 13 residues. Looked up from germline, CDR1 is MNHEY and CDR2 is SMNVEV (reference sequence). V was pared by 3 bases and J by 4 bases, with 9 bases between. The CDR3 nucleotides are TGTGCCAGCAGTTTCGGCGAGGGCTATGGCTACACCTTC. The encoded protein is CASSFGEGYGYTF.

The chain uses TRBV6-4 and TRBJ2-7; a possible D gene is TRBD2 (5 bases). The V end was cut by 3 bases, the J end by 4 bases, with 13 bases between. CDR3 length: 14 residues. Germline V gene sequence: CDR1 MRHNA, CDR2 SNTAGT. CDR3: CASSEGLARYEQYF. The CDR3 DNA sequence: TGTGCCAGCAGTGAAGGTCTAGCCCGTTACGAGCAGTACTTC.

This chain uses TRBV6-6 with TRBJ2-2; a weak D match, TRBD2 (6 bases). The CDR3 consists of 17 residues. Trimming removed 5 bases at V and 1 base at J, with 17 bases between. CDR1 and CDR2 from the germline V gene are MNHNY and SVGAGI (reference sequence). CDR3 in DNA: TGTGCCAGCAGTCCAGCCGGAGGAGGGCTGAACACCGGGGAGCTGTTTTTT. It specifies CASSPAGGGLNTGELFF.

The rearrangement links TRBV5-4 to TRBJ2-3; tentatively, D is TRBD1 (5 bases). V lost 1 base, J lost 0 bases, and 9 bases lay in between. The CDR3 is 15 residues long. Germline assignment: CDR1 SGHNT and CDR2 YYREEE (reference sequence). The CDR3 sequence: CASSLTGASTDTQYF. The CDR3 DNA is TGTGCCAGCAGCTTGACAGGCGCTAGCACAGATACGCAGTATTTT.

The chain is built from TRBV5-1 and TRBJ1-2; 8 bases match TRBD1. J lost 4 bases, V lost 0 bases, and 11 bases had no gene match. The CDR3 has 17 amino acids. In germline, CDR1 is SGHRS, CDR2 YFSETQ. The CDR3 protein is CASSLAPQGVSVYGYTF. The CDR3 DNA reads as TGCGCCAGCAGCTTGGCCCCACAGGGGGTCTCTGTCTATGGCTACACCTTC.

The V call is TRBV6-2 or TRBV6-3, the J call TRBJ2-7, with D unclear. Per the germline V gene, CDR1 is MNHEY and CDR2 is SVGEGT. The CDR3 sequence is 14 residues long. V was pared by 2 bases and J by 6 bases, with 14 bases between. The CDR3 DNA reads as TGTGCCAGCAGTTACGGGCCCTTAAACACCGAGCAGTACTTC. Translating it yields CASSYGPLNTEQYF.

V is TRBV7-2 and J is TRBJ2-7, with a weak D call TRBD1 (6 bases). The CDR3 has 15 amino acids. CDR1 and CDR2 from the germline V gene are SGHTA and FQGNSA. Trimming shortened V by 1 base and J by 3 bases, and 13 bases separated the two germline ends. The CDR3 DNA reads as TGTGCCAGCAGCTTAGAGGAACAGGGTTTCTACGAGCAGTACTTC. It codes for CASSLEEQGFYEQYF.

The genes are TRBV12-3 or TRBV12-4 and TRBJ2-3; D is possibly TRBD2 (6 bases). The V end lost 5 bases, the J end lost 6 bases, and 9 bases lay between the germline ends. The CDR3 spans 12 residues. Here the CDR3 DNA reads TGTGCCAGCAGTCGAGGGAGGGATACGCAGTATTTT. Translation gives CASSRGRDTQYF.

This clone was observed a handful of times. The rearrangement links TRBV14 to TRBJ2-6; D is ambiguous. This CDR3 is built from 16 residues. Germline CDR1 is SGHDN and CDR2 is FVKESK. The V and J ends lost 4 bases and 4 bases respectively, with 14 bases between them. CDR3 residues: CASSPLGVLGANVLTF. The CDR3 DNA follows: TGTGCCAGCAGCCCCCTCGGAGTGCTCGGGGCCAACGTCCTGACTTTC.

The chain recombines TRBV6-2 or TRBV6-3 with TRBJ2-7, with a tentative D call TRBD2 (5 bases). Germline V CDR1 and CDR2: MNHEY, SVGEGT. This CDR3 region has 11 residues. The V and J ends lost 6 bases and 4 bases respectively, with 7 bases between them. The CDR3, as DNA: TGTGCCAGCAGCTGGGAGTACGAGCAGTACTTC. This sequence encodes CASSWEYEQYF.

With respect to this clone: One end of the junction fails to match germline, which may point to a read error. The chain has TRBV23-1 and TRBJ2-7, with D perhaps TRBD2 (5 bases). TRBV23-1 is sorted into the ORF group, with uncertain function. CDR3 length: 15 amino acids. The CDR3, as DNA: TGCGCCAGCAGCCAATCTTCGGGATTCTTCTACGAGCAGTACTTC. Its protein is CASSQSSGFFYEQYF.

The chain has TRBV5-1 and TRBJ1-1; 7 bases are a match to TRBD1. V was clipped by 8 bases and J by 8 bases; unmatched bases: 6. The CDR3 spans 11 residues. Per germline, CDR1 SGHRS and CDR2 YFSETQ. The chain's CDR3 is CARLQGNEAFF. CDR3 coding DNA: TGCGCCAGGTTACAGGGGAACGAAGCTTTCTTT.

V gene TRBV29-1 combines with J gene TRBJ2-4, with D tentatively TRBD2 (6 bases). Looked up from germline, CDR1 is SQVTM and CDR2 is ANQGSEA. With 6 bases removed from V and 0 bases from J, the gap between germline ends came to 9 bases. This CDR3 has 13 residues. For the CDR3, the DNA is TGCAGCGTACCGGGAGTAGCCAAAAACATTCAGTACTTC. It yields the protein CSVPGVAKNIQYF.